The next 28 T cell receptor beta chains were all read from a single sample in a study of blood T cell repertoires in COVID-19. Sequencing was performed with immunoSEQ multiplex PCR; in TCRdb, only in-frame clones are kept and a portion is missing. The sample gives under 200,000 clones, about 86% of which show up once; roughly 8.2% is in the top ten. Sequenced sample: peripheral blood. These receptors were taken from a man between 60 and 75 years old with acute or convalescent COVID-19.

Of note for this clone: Within the sample, other DNA sequences also encode this same CDR3. The J gene is TRBJ1-1, the V gene TRBV28; perhaps TRBD1 as D (6 bases). The CDR3 covers 13 residues. The V gene lost 4 bases and the J gene lost 4 bases, with 10 bases spanning the gap. CDR1 and CDR2 from the germline V gene are MDHEN and SYDVKM. The CDR3, as DNA: TGTGCCAGCAGTTCGCCGACAGGCACTGAAGCTTTCTTT. As protein: CASSSPTGTEAFF.

The chain carries TRBV18 and TRBJ1-4; possible D gene TRBD1, 6 bases. Germline loops: CDR1 KGHSH, CDR2 LQKENI. This CDR3 region has 15 residues. The ends were cut back, 3 bases at V and 4 bases at J, with 12 bases in the middle. CDR3 protein: CASSPDRRLNEKLFF. In DNA form, the CDR3 reads TGTGCCAGCTCACCGGACAGAAGGCTTAATGAAAAACTGTTTTTT.

V and J are TRBV5-1 and TRBJ2-1, with a weak D call TRBD2 (6 bases). V was clipped by 0 bases and J by 8 bases, with 15 bases between them. Germline values: CDR1 SGHRS, CDR2 YFSETQ. CDR3 length: 15 amino acids. The CDR3 region is CASSLAQPGVDEQFF. CDR3 nucleotides: TGCGCCAGCAGCTTGGCACAACCGGGGGTCGATGAGCAGTTCTTC.

V is TRBV11-3 and J is TRBJ2-2, with 8 bases aligning to TRBD2. CDR3 length equals 15 residues. V gave up 5 bases and J gave up 7 bases; unmatched junction bases: 9. From germline, CDR1 is SGHNT and CDR2 YENEEA. CDR3 sequence: CASSPRAGAGGELFF. DNA for the CDR3: TGTGCCAGCAGCCCTAGAGCGGGAGCGGGCGGGGAGCTGTTTTTT.

V and J are TRBV7-8 and TRBJ2-3; no firm D call. Between the trimmed V and J ends, which lost 0 bases and 6 bases, there was a span of 7 bases. The CDR3 length is 13 residues. Germline CDR1 and CDR2: SGHVS and FQNEAQ. CDR3 in amino acids: CASSLAHRDTQYF. CDR3 in DNA: TGTGCCAGCAGCTTAGCGCACCGGGATACGCAGTATTTT.

CDR3 in amino acids: CASSLPQTHYGYTF. CDR3 sequence (DNA): TGTGCCAGCAGTTTACCACAAACCCACTATGGCTACACCTTC. The chain combines TRBV28 with TRBJ1-2; no definite D call. Looked up from germline, CDR1 is MDHEN and CDR2 is SYDVKM. Trimming left V 2 bases short and J 3 bases short, with 10 bases between. The CDR3 is made up of 14 amino acids.

The chain couples TRBV28 to TRBJ2-7, with a possible D match to TRBD2 (7 bases). Between the trimmed V and J ends, which lost 7 bases and 4 bases, there was a span of 23 bases. The CDR3 covers 16 residues. The V gene's germline CDR1 is MDHEN and CDR2 SYDVKM. The CDR3 protein is CASTQAVGGASYEQYF. CDR3 bases: TGTGCCAGCACCCAAGCGGTGGGGGGGGCATCTTACGAGCAGTACTTC.

This clone is a singleton in its sample. The rearrangement joins TRBV19 to TRBJ1-3, with D uncertain. Germline V gene sequence: CDR1 LNHDA, CDR2 SQIVND (reference sequence). The germline V and J ends were trimmed by 10 bases and 0 bases, with 10 bases remaining between them. The CDR3 is 13 residues long. The CDR3 sequence: CATPSSSGNTIYF. The CDR3 nucleotides read TGTGCCACGCCTAGCTCCTCTGGAAACACCATATATTTT.

The rearrangement uses TRBV4-1 and TRBJ2-3; D perhaps matches TRBD2 (7 bases). CDR3 size: 15 residues. The germline V gene encodes CDR1 MGHRA and CDR2 YSYEKL. V was trimmed by 5 bases and J by 1 base, leaving 13 bases between them. The CDR3 loop reads CASSGQGRGTDTQYF. The CDR3 DNA sequence: TGCGCCAGCAGCGGCCAGGGGAGGGGCACAGATACGCAGTATTTT.

In this sample, this clone turned up once. The CDR3 region has the DNA TGTGCCAGCAGTTACTCAGCGGGGACGGGGGGGGAGCAGTACTTC. It encodes CASSYSAGTGGEQYF. The J gene is TRBJ2-7, the V gene TRBV6-5; 8 nucleotides match TRBD2. V shed 0 bases, J shed 7 bases, and the junction held 8 bases outside the gene matches. This CDR3 contains 15 residues. Germline V gene lookup returns CDR1 MNHEY and CDR2 SVGAGI.

The chain has TRBV27 and TRBJ1-3; possibly TRBD1 for D (6 bases). Germline CDR1 is MNHEY and CDR2 is SMNVEV (reference sequence). Trimming took off 2 bases at V and 8 bases at J, with 13 bases between the two ends. The CDR3 spans 14 residues. The CDR3 region is CASSLRQEVYTIYF. As DNA, the CDR3 is TGTGCCAGCAGTTTACGACAGGAGGTTTACACCATATATTTT.

The count of this clone is one. This chain links TRBV27 with TRBJ1-4, with 7 bases aligning to TRBD1. In germline, CDR1 is MNHEY, CDR2 SMNVEV (reference sequence). The CDR3 is 15 amino acids. Trimming cost V 11 bases and J 4 bases; bases outside gene matches: 13. CDR3 coding DNA: TGTGCCGGCAACACTAACAGGGGAAGTAATGAAAAACTGTTTTTT. Translating gives CAGNTNRGSNEKLFF.

The V and J genes are TRBV30 and TRBJ1-6; 9 nucleotides align to TRBD1. CDR3 length: 15 amino acids. V was clipped by 2 bases and J by 7 bases; unmatched bases: 6. Germline-derived CDR1 and CDR2 are GTSNPN and SVGIG (reference sequence). The CDR3: CAWSLGTGSNSPLHF. DNA for the CDR3: TGTGCCTGGAGTTTAGGGACAGGGAGCAATTCACCCCTCCACTTT.

The J gene is TRBJ1-2, the V gene TRBV7-9, with 7 positions matching TRBD1. This CDR3 has 16 residues. The V and J ends lost 5 bases and 7 bases, in that order; junction bases with no gene match: 16. Germline V gene data show CDR1 as SEHNR and CDR2 as FQNEAQ (reference sequence). The CDR3 DNA is TGTGCCAGCAGCCTTCGGGTCGCCCAAACAGGGGTTGGCTACACCTTC. Protein: CASSLRVAQTGVGYTF.

This clone occurred once. The V and J genes are TRBV5-1 and TRBJ1-3, with TRBD1 identical over 8 bases. Germline CDR1 SGHRS, CDR2 YFSETQ. The CDR3 spans 16 residues. Trimming removed 0 bases from V and 4 bases from J; junction bases left unmatched: 6. CDR3 amino acids: CASSLETGVGGNTIYF. The CDR3 bases are TGCGCCAGCAGCTTGGAGACAGGGGTTGGGGGAAACACCATATATTTT.

This rearrangement joins TRBV18 to TRBJ1-2; 9 nucleotides align to TRBD1. In germline, CDR1 is KGHSH, CDR2 LQKENI. V shed 1 base, J shed 0 bases, and the junction held 6 bases outside the gene matches. There are 17 residues in the CDR3. CDR3 residues: CASSPLAGTGTNYGYTF. Here the CDR3 DNA reads TGTGCCAGCTCACCACTAGCCGGGACAGGGACTAACTATGGCTACACCTTC. The full variable domain, in which reference TRBV18 and TRBJ1-2 provide the parts outside the CDR3, is NAGVMQNPRHLVRRRGQEARLRCSPMKGHSHVYWYRQLPEEGLKFMVYLQKENIIDESGMPKERFSAEFPKEGPSILRIQQVVRGDSAAYFCASSPLAGTGTNYGYTFGSGTRLTVV.

The chain employs TRBV7-3 and TRBJ2-5; maybe TRBD1 (5 bases). V lost 3 bases and J 0 bases, leaving 14 bases between the germline ends. There are 16 residues in the CDR3. CDR1 is SGHTA and CDR2 is FQGTGA in the germline V gene. The CDR3 nucleotides read TGTGCCAGCAGCTTTCGCGAGCAGGACAACCAAGAGACCCAGTACTTC. Protein product: CASSFREQDNQETQYF.

The chain couples TRBV29-1 to TRBJ1-2, with TRBD1 as a possible D gene (5 bases). Trimming cost V 5 bases and J 9 bases, with 13 bases left between them. Germline V CDR1 and CDR2: SQVTM, ANQGSEA. The CDR3 runs 11 residues. The CDR3 reads CSVSGGISYTF. The CDR3 nucleotides read TGCAGCGTTAGCGGGGGAATCAGCTACACCTTC.

This sequence joins TRBV5-4 and TRBJ1-2; D possibly corresponds to TRBD1 (5 bases). The CDR3 covers 13 residues. The V and J ends lost 4 bases and 8 bases respectively, with 15 bases between them. Germline CDR1 reads SGHNT; CDR2 reads YYREEE (reference sequence). CDR3 protein: CASSLQGVRGYTF. The CDR3 nucleotides read TGTGCCAGCAGCCTACAAGGGGTCCGGGGCTACACCTTC.

The V call is TRBV6-5, the J call TRBJ2-1, with 12 bases lining up with TRBD2. Germline lookup yields CDR1 MNHEY and CDR2 SVGAGI. The J segment lost 8 bases and the V segment lost 0 bases, leaving 5 bases of the junction unmatched. The CDR3 length is 16 residues. The CDR3 DNA sequence: TGTGCCAGCAGTTACTCGACTAGCGGGAGTATCTATGAGCAGTTCTTC. Translation: CASSYSTSGSIYEQFF.

V usage is TRBV28 and J usage is TRBJ1-2; D is unresolved. V was trimmed by 2 bases and J by 4 bases, leaving 8 bases between them. This CDR3 has 13 amino acids. Germline V CDR1 and CDR2: MDHEN, SYDVKM. The CDR3 DNA is TGTGCCAGCAGTTTAATCCAGGCCTATGGCTACACCTTC. Encoded protein: CASSLIQAYGYTF.

The chain combines TRBV19 with TRBJ1-2; TRBD1 matches 12 bases. The length of the CDR3 is 17 residues. V shed 5 bases, J shed 4 bases, and the junction held 11 bases outside the gene matches. Germline V CDR1 and CDR2: LNHDA, SQIVND (reference sequence). The CDR3 bases are TGTGCCAGTAGTCCTGGGACAGGGGGCAAAACCTTCTATGGCTACACCTTC. It translates to CASSPGTGGKTFYGYTF.

The rearrangement uses TRBV14 and TRBJ1-1, with D maybe TRBD1 (5 bases). This CDR3 comprises 16 residues. CDR1 SGHDN and CDR2 FVKESK come from the germline V gene. The V end lost 3 bases, the J end lost 5 bases, and 19 bases lay between the germline ends. The CDR3 region has the DNA TGTGCCAGCAGCCACCCCCGGTCGAGACGGGGGACTGAAGCTTTCTTT. Amino acid sequence: CASSHPRSRRGTEAFF.

There are a few counts of this clone. The rearrangement links TRBV7-9 to TRBJ2-1, with 11 bases that match TRBD2. Germline V gene sequence: CDR1 SEHNR, CDR2 FQNEAQ (reference sequence). Trimming cost V 6 bases and J 5 bases; bases outside gene matches: 9. The CDR3 runs 16 residues. This CDR3 reads CASSPPGTSGNNEQFF. As DNA, the CDR3 is TGTGCCAGCAGTCCCCCCGGGACTAGCGGAAACAATGAGCAGTTCTTC.

The chain is built from TRBV3-1 (or the pseudogene TRBV3-2) and TRBJ2-1; 8 bases are a match to TRBD2. The junction had 3 bases not matched to a gene; V was cut back by 1 base and J by 4 bases. The CDR3 has 15 amino acids. Germline loops: CDR1 LGHDT, CDR2 YNNKEL (reference sequence). The CDR3 bases are TGTGCCAGCAGCCAAGGGACTAGCAGGTACAATGAGCAGTTCTTC. Its translation is CASSQGTSRYNEQFF.

This clone was counted only a few times. V usage is TRBV5-1 and J usage is TRBJ1-3; D is undetermined. The CDR3 spans 13 residues. The germline V and J ends were trimmed by 4 bases and 3 bases, with 8 bases remaining between them. CDR1 is SGHRS, CDR2 YFSETQ, per germline. The CDR3 DNA sequence: TGCGCCAGCAGCAACCCGGGTGGAAACACCATATATTTT. It encodes CASSNPGGNTIYF.

The chain combines TRBV5-5 with TRBJ2-7, with D perhaps TRBD2 (5 bases). This CDR3 has 13 amino acids. Trimming took 5 bases from V and 4 from J, leaving 13 bases between them. Germline V gene sequence: CDR1 SGHKS, CDR2 YYEKEE (reference sequence). The CDR3 here is CASRASIAYEQYF. The CDR3 DNA is TGTGCCAGCAGGGCTAGCATCGCTTACGAGCAGTACTTC.

J is TRBJ2-3 and V is TRBV6-1; 7 bases map to TRBD1. J lost 6 bases, V lost 2 bases, and 11 bases had no gene match. The CDR3 spans 16 residues. CDR1 and CDR2 (germline): MNHNS, SASEGT. The CDR3 loop reads CASSESGYRGRDTQYF. The CDR3 region has the DNA TGTGCCAGCAGTGAATCGGGATACAGGGGTAGGGATACGCAGTATTTT.